This record concerns one T cell receptor (beta chain) sequence. What it binds is unknown. The table came from immunoSEQ multiplex PCR; TCRdb's copy has only in-frame clones and leaves some out. This table has around 100,000 clones, about 92% appearing once. The data were taken from a study of T cell responses to AZD1222 COVID-19 vaccine. Study-wide results and limits: Clonal diversity may have been underestimated in mostly white British donors. In the spike-specific TCR repertoire, nearly half reportedly target unmutated variant regions.

Unmatched junction bases numbered 11, after V lost 5 bases and J lost 9 bases. Germline loops: CDR1 MNHEY, CDR2 SVGEGT. This CDR3 has 15 residues. This receptor was identified in an adult in good health. The sequenced sample was peripheral blood, obtained on day 0 of AZD1222 vaccination. The chain joins TRBV6-2 or TRBV6-3 to TRBJ2-1, with 9 bases lining up with TRBD1. The CDR3 spells CASSPDGTGRGEQFF. The CDR3 nucleotides read TGTGCCAGCAGTCCAGACGGGACAGGGAGGGGTGAGCAGTTCTTC.